The clone carrying this TCR beta chain appeared a few times. Its antigen is as yet unknown. Other DNA sequences of this sample code for an identical CDR3. V dropped 0 bases and J dropped 0 bases, with 7 bases sitting between them. This CDR3 comprises 15 residues. Germline CDR1 and CDR2: SGHDT and YYEEEE. Only in-frame clones appear in the TCRdb table, and some are missing; sequencing was by immunoSEQ multiplex PCR. The table has about 2 million clones, 85% to 95% seen once. These data come from a study of shared clonotypes between healthy human individuals. Study details: Three plates were used per donor for CD4 naive, three for CD4 memory, two for CD8 naive and one for CD8 memory. Findings and caveats of the study: When compared with the clonotypes that were shared by all four sorted-subset donors, the non-shared clonotypes turned out to have lower generation probabilities. Larger estimated richness was generally recorded for naive subsets relative to memory subsets.

Sequenced sample: naive CD4+ T cells sorted from blood. Specified subset: CD45RA+ positively selected. This rearrangement joins TRBV5-6 to TRBJ1-5, with D unresolved. The TCR was taken from a man aged 18 to 29 in good health. The CDR3 DNA follows: TGTGCCAGCAGCTTGGGGCAGTATAGCAATCAGCCCCAGCATTTT. Translating it yields CASSLGQYSNQPQHF.